Below, 13 T cell receptor beta chains from the same sample are listed, as sequenced in a study of tumor and adjacent non-tumor tissue in lung cancer. The template was RNA from unsorted bulk tissue. Three rounds of nested PCR, following a modified ARM-PCR protocol, produced the TCRbeta library. Each CDR3 protein gets one entry after TCRdb re-called the multiplex PCR reads with MiXCR. The repertoire includes 60,000 to 85,000 distinct CDR3 sequences, 55% to 85% of them detected once, and about 28% sits in the top ten. Sequencing was performed on lung tumor tissue. These receptors all come from a man aged 60-69 years with non-small cell lung cancer.

To note about this clonotype: The junction departs from the called germline gene at one end, perhaps through a read error. The genes are TRBV7-9 and TRBJ1-1; D may be TRBD1 (6 bases). Germline CDR1 is SEHNR and CDR2 is FQNEAQ (reference sequence). The CDR3 spans 12 residues. The CDR3 protein is CGSRSGQHEAFF. The CDR3 DNA reads TGTGGCAGCAGATCTGGACAGCATGAAGCTTTCTTT.

Remarks on this clonotype: Here the CDR3 omits its conserved ending phenylalanine or tryptophan, so a read error is the likely source. The limits of the CDR3 on the DNA are not certain, so only TCRdb's listed CDR3 is given. The rearrangement links TRBV6-1 to TRBJ2-2; TRBD2, the D gene given by the table, was not confirmed from the DNA. Inclusive of both ends, the CDR3 amounts to 15 amino acids. From germline, CDR1 is MNHNS and CDR2 SASEGT. This CDR3 is CASRFTSGNTGEPFS.

Comments on this clonotype: The junction departs from the called germline gene at one end, perhaps through a read error. The chain links TRBV20-1 to TRBJ1-5, with 7 positions matching TRBD1. CDR3 length: 13 residues. In germline, CDR1 is DFQATT, CDR2 SNEGSKA (reference sequence). The CDR3 region is CSATGQNNPPQNF. DNA of the CDR3: TGCAGTGCTACGGGACAGAACAATCCGCCCCAGAATTTT.

The rearrangement joins TRBV29-1 to TRBJ2-2; D is unclear. The CDR3 covers 12 residues. Germline V CDR1 and CDR2: SQVTM, ANQGSEA. CDR3 amino acids: CRERLSGGELFF. The CDR3 region has the DNA TGCAGGGAGAGATTAAGTGGCGGGGAGCTGTTTTTT.

CDR3 residues: CSAHFHLQGNSYEQYF. The CDR3 DNA follows: TGCAGTGCTCATTTCCATCTTCAGGGGAATTCCTACGAGCAGTACTTC. V usage is TRBV20-1 and J usage is TRBJ2-7, with D perhaps TRBD1 (6 bases). The germline gives CDR1 DFQATT, CDR2 SNEGSKA (reference sequence). Between the trimmed V and J ends, which lost 5 bases and 1 base, there was a span of 21 bases. The CDR3 runs to 16 residues.

This clonotype was seen a handful of times. The DNA is left out, because the CDR3 cannot be placed on it with certainty; the CDR3 is given as TCRdb lists it. The genes are TRBV12-3 or TRBV12-4 and TRBJ2-1; the table's TRBD1 call for D was not verified on the DNA. The length of the CDR3 is 13 amino acids, counting both ends. CDR3 sequence reads: CASRPVGPGEQFF.

To note about this clonotype: This may be a read error: a much more frequent sequence differs by one nucleotide. The chain combines TRBV5-6 with TRBJ2-1; 7 bases align to TRBD1. The CDR3 sequence is 16 residues long. Looked up from germline, CDR1 is SGHDT and CDR2 is YYEEEE. The CDR3 DNA reads as TGTGTCAGCAGCTTGTCGGCGGACAGGTTGCACAATGAGCAGTTCTTC. Its translation: CVSSLSADRLHNEQFF.

In regard to this clonotype: A read error may produce the germline difference seen at one junction end. The chain employs TRBV5-6 and TRBJ2-3; D is ambiguous. CDR1 is SGHDT, CDR2 YYEEEE, per germline. The CDR3 is made up of 13 amino acids. In nucleotides, the CDR3 is TGTGTCAGCAGCTTGAAGGGAATAGATACGCTGTATTTT. Translating gives CVSSLKGIDTLYF.

About this clonotype itself: A much bigger clone sits one base away, suggesting this may be a read error. The chain links TRBV5-6 to TRBJ2-3; D might be TRBD2 (5 bases). The CDR3 is 15 residues long. Per germline, CDR1 SGHDT and CDR2 YYEEEE. The chain's CDR3 is CTSSLSGTSTDTQYF. In DNA form, the CDR3 reads TGTACCAGCAGCTTGAGCGGAACTAGCACAGATACGCAGTATTTT.

The J gene is TRBJ2-3, the V gene TRBV29-1, with a weak D call TRBD2 (6 bases). Germline CDR1 reads SQVTM; CDR2 reads ANQGSEA. V was shortened by 1 base and J by 12 bases, with 20 bases between the two germline ends. CDR3 size: 14 residues. CDR3 sequence: CSVEVGGTTDAQYF. The CDR3, as DNA: TGCAGCGTTGAAGTTGGGGGGACGACAGATGCCCAGTATTTT.

Concerning this clonotype: A junction end diverges from the germline sequence, so it may reflect a read error. The chain recombines TRBV6-1 with TRBJ2-3; 10 bases agree with TRBD2. CDR1 and CDR2 (germline): MNHNS, SASEGT. The CDR3 contains 16 residues. The chain's CDR3 is CANSVSSGSPPDMQYF. CDR3 coding DNA: TGTGCCAACAGTGTTTCTAGCGGGAGTCCTCCAGATATGCAGTATTTT.

A remark on this clonotype: One junction end disagrees with the germline gene, perhaps due to a read error. This sequence joins TRBV10-1 and TRBJ2-7, with TRBD1 matching 10 bases. The CDR3 is 14 residues long. Germline V gene sequence: CDR1 WNHNN, CDR2 SYGVQD (reference sequence). The CDR3 here is CASSDGDRGYKHYF. The CDR3 DNA reads as TGCGCCAGCAGTGATGGGGACAGGGGCTACAAGCACTACTTC.

As to this clonotype: A read error may account for a junction end that differs from germline. The chain has TRBV29-1 and TRBJ2-5; D remains ambiguous. The CDR3 is 13 amino acids. The V gene's germline CDR1 is SQVTM and CDR2 ANQGSEA. CDR3: CGDPFYTQETQYF. Written as DNA, the CDR3 is TGCGGCGATCCTTTCTACACCCAAGAGACACAGTATTTC.